Listed below are T cell receptor beta chains from one sample, sequenced in a study of T cells after yellow fever vaccination. TCRdb fed the 5' RACE reads into MiXCR, producing one record per CDR3 protein. The profile shows hundreds of thousands of distinct CDR3 sequences, less than 20% of them singletons. The sample was PBMCs, taken around 5 days after the first yellow fever vaccination. The receptors originated from a man between 18 and 35 years old who received the YFV17D yellow fever vaccine. CDR3s include the opening cysteine and the closing phenylalanine or tryptophan. The D gene is left open where the match is weak. The listing skips clone size in some rows; elsewhere it reads once, few, many or a size class.

d_gene,j_gene,abundance,v_gene,CDR3nt,CDR3aa
TRBD1,TRBJ2-3,few,TRBV5-5,TGTGCCAGCAGCTTGGAGACAGGGCCAGATACGCAGTATTTT,CASSLETGPDTQYF
TRBD2,TRBJ2-3,NA,TRBV6-1,TGTGCCAGCAAAATTAGCGGGGGGGCCGGCAAAGATACGCAGTATTTT,CASKISGGAGKDTQYF
TRBD2,TRBJ2-1,few,TRBV6-2/TRBV6-3,TGTGCCAGCAGTTATGGCGGGGGTGGCTACAATGAGCAGTTCTTC,CASSYGGGGYNEQFF
NA,TRBJ1-1,NA,TRBV12-3/TRBV12-4,TGTGCCAGCAGCCCCCCCGGGATGGAAGCTTTCTTT,CASSPPGMEAFF
NA,TRBJ2-3,NA,TRBV7-2,TGTGCCAGCAGCTACCGACTTTCCTCTAGCACAGATACGCAGTATTTT,CASSYRLSSSTDTQYF
TRBD2,TRBJ2-3,many,TRBV6-1,TGTGCCAGCAGTTCCGGGGGGGCGGGCCATACGCAGTATTTT,CASSSGGAGHTQYF
NA,TRBJ1-5,few,TRBV19,TGTGCCAGTAGTATCTCGGGCTATAAGCCCCAGCATTTT,CASSISGYKPQHF
NA,TRBJ1-6,NA,TRBV5-1,TGCGCCAGCAGCTTCGCAGGTTACCCCCTTTATAATTCACCCCTCCACTTT,CASSFAGYPLYNSPLHF
TRBD1,TRBJ1-1,NA,TRBV29-1,TGCAGCACCATACAGGGGGCCGAGAACACTGAAGCTTTCTTT,CSTIQGAENTEAFF
NA,TRBJ2-3,NA,TRBV6-1,TGTGCCAGCAGTGTGAGGGGGGCACGCGATACGCAGTATTTT,CASSVRGARDTQYF
TRBD1,TRBJ2-5,NA,TRBV12-3/TRBV12-4,TGTGCCAGCAGTAAGGGACAGCACAGGGGCGAGACCCAGTACTTC,CASSKGQHRGETQYF
NA,TRBJ1-1,few,TRBV6-2/TRBV6-3,TGTGCCAGCAGTTACTTCCCAGCCGGGGCAGGAGCTTTCTTT,CASSYFPAGAGAFF
NA,TRBJ1-6,few,TRBV4-3,TGCGCCAGCAGCCAAGATTTTGGCACCTCACCCCTCCACTTT,CASSQDFGTSPLHF
TRBD1,TRBJ1-2,many,TRBV7-2,TGTGCCAGCAGCCTAACAGGGGTTAGCGGCTACACCTTC,CASSLTGVSGYTF
NA,TRBJ2-2,few,TRBV4-2,TGTGCCAGCAGCCAACCCGAGAACACCGGGGAGCTGTTTTTT,CASSQPENTGELFF
TRBD2,TRBJ2-5,NA,TRBV5-1,TGCGCCAGCAGCCGGGGCCTGGCGGGGGGGCCACTATCTCCAGAGACCCAGTACTTC,CASSRGLAGGPLSPETQYF
NA,TRBJ2-2,few,TRBV4-1,TGCGCCAGCAGCCAAGAATCTATGCTGTTTTTT,CASSQESMLFF
NA,TRBJ1-4,NA,TRBV7-2,TGTGCCAGCAGCTTAGTACCGGGGGATAATGAAAAACTGTTTTTT,CASSLVPGDNEKLFF
TRBD1,TRBJ2-5,many,TRBV10-3,TGTGCCATCAGTGAGGCCCCGGTCAGGGGGCTACGAGAGACCCAGTACTTC,CAISEAPVRGLRETQYF
NA,TRBJ2-3,NA,TRBV7-2,TGTGCCAGCAGCTTAGCTGGGGGGGCGGAGACAGATACGCAGTATTTT,CASSLAGGAETDTQYF
NA,TRBJ1-1,NA,TRBV7-9,TGTGCCAGCACGACCCCCGCAGGGTTTGAAGCTTTCTTT,CASTTPAGFEAFF
TRBD2,TRBJ2-3,few,TRBV4-1,TGCGCCAGCAGCTCCAGAGGGACTAGCGGGGGGGAGGGGGCAGATACGCAGTATTTT,CASSSRGTSGGEGADTQYF
NA,TRBJ2-2,few,TRBV29-1,TGCAGCGGGGAAGGGGCACTCACCGGGGAGCTGTTTTTT,CSGEGALTGELFF
NA,TRBJ1-1,NA,TRBV21-1,TGTGCCAGCAGCAAAGCGCAGGAGCGGAACACTGAAGCTTTCTTT,CASSKAQERNTEAFF
NA,TRBJ2-1,few,TRBV30,TGTGCCTGGAGTGTAAGGGGGGCCGCGTTCTTC,CAWSVRGAAFF
NA,TRBJ1-6,NA,TRBV15,TGTGCCACCAGTAGACACGCGGATTCACCCCTCCACTTT,CATSRHADSPLHF
TRBD2,TRBJ2-3,few,TRBV7-6,TGTGCCAGCAGCCAAAGAGGGGCTAGCGGGGGGACAGATACGCAGTATTTT,CASSQRGASGGTDTQYF
TRBD2,TRBJ2-3,NA,TRBV11-2,TGTGCCAGCAGCTTCACTAGCGGGGAAGTCACAGATACGCAGTATTTT,CASSFTSGEVTDTQYF
NA,TRBJ2-2,few,TRBV4-1,TGCGCCAGCAGCCCCCTATTGGGCACCGGGGAGCTGTTTTTT,CASSPLLGTGELFF
TRBD1,TRBJ2-1,NA,TRBV10-3,TGTGCCATCAGTGAGAGGGGACAGGGCCACAATGAGCAGTTCTTC,CAISERGQGHNEQFF
TRBD1,TRBJ2-2,NA,TRBV4-3,TGCGCCAGCAGCCCAATACTGATAGGACAGGGGAAGTACACCGGGGAGCTGTTTTTT,CASSPILIGQGKYTGELFF
NA,TRBJ1-2,NA,TRBV6-2/TRBV6-3,TGTGCCAGCAGTAACGGACAAGATCGCTACACCTTC,CASSNGQDRYTF
TRBD1,TRBJ2-7,few,TRBV5-1,TGCGCCAGCAGCCCCCGACAGGGAATAAGCGAGCAGTACTTC,CASSPRQGISEQYF
NA,TRBJ1-1,NA,TRBV7-9,TGTGCCAGCAGCTTACCCTCGGAAGCTTTCTTT,CASSLPSEAFF
NA,TRBJ1-6,many,TRBV7-2,TGTGCCAGCAGCTTAGAGGGGAGTTCACCCCTCCACTTT,CASSLEGSSPLHF
NA,TRBJ2-4,NA,TRBV20-1,TGCAGTGCACACTCCGTAGCCAAAAACATTCAGTACTTC,CSAHSVAKNIQYF
NA,TRBJ2-1,NA,TRBV12-3/TRBV12-4,TGTGCCAGCAGTTTCGGGGGGCCTGAGCAGTTCTTC,CASSFGGPEQFF
NA,TRBJ2-7,NA,TRBV6-1,TGTGCCAGCAGTGAGTATGCAGGTCCCTACGAGCAGTACTTC,CASSEYAGPYEQYF
NA,TRBJ1-2,NA,TRBV7-9,TGTGCCAGCAGCTTCGATGGGGGGTACTATGGCTACACCTTC,CASSFDGGYYGYTF
NA,TRBJ1-1,few,TRBV2,TGTGCCAGCAGGGGGGGACGGATGAACACTGAAGCTTTCTTT,CASRGGRMNTEAFF